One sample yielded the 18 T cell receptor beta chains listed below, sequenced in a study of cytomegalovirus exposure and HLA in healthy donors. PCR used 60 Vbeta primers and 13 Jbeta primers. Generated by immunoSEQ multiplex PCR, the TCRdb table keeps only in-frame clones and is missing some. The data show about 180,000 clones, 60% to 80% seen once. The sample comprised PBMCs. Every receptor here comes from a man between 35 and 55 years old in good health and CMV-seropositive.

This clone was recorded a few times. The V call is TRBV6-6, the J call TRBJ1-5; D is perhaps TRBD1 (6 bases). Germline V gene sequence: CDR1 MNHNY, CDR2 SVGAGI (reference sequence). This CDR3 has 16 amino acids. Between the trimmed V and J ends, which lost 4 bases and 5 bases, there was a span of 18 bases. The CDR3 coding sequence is TGTGCCAGCAGTTCACCCGTGGGGGGGCGGGATCAGCCCCAGCATTTT. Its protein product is CASSSPVGGRDQPQHF.

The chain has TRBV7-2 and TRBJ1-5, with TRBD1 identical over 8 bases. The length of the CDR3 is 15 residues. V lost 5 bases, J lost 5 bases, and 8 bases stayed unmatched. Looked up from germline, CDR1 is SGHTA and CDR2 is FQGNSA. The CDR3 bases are TGTGCCAGCAGCCCCACCGGGACAGGTTATCAGCCCCAGCATTTT. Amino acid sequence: CASSPTGTGYQPQHF.

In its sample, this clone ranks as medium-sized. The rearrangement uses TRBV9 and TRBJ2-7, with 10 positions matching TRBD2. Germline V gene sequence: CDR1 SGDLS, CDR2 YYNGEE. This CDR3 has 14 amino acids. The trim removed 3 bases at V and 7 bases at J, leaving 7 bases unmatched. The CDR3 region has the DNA TGTGCCAGCAGCGAACTAGCGGGGAACGAGGAGCAGTACTTC. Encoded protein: CASSELAGNEEQYF. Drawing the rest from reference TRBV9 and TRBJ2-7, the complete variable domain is DSGVTQTPKHLITATGQRVTLRCSPRSGDLSVYWYQQSLDQGLQFLIQYYNGEERAKGNILERFSAQQFPDLHSELNLSSLELGDSALYFCASSELAGNEEQYFGPGTRLTVT.

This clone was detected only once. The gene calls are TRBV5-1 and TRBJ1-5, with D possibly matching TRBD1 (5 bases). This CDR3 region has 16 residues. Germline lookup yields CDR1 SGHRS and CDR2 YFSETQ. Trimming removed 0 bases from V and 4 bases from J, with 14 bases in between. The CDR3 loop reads CASSLDVSGQNQPQHF. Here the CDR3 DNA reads TGCGCCAGCAGCTTGGATGTGTCAGGGCAAAATCAGCCCCAGCATTTT.

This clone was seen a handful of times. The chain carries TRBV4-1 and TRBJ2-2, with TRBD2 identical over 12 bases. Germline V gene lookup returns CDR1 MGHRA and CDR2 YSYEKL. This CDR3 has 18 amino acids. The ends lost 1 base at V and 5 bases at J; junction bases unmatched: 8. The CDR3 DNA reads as TGCGCCAGCAGCCAAGGACTAGCGGGAGCCCCGGGGACCGGGGAGCTGTTTTTT. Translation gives CASSQGLAGAPGTGELFF.

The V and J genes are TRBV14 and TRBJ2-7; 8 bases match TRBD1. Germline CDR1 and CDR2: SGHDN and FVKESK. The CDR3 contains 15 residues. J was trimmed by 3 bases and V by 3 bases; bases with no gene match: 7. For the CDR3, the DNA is TGTGCCAGCAGCCAGGGTACGACAGGGGTCTACGAGCAGTACTTC. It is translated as CASSQGTTGVYEQYF.

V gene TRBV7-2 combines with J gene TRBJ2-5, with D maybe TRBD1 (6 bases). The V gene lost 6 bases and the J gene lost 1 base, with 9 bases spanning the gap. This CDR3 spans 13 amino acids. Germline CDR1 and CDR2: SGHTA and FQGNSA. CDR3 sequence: CASRDSFQETQYF. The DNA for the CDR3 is TGTGCCAGCAGGGACAGTTTCCAAGAGACCCAGTACTTC.

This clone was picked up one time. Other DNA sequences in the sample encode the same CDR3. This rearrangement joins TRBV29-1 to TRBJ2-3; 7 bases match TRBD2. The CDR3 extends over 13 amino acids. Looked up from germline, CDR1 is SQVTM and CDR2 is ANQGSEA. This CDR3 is CTTGGDTTDTQYF. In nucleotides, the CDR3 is TGCACTACTGGGGGGGATACCACAGATACGCAGTATTTT.

The DNA of the CDR3 is TGTGCTAGTGGTTTTTCGTGGGGACAGGGGGCGCGGGAGGCTTTCTTT. Its translation is CASGFSWGQGAREAFF. The chain recombines TRBV12-5 with TRBJ1-1, with TRBD1 matching 12 bases. The CDR3 length is 16 residues. The ends lost 3 bases at V and 11 bases at J; junction bases unmatched: 13. Germline-derived CDR1 and CDR2 are LGHNT and FRNRAP.

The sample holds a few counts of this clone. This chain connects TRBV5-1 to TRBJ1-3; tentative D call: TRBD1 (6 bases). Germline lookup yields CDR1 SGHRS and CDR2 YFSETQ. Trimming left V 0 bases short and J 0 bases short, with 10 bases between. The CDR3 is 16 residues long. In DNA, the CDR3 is TGCGCCAGCAGCTTGGAGGGGGTAAACTCTGGAAACACCATATATTTT. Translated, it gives CASSLEGVNSGNTIYF.

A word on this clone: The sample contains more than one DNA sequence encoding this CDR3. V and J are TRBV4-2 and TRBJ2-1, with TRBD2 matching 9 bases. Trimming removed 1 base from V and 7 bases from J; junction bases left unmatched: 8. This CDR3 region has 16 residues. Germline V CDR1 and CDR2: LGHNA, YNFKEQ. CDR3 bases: TGTGCCAGCAGCCAAGGAGGGTTAGCGGGAGTGAATGAGCAGTTCTTC. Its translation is CASSQGGLAGVNEQFF.

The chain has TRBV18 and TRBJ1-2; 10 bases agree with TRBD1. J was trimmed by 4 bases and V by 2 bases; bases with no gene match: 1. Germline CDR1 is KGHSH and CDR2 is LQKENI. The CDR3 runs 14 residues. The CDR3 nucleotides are TGTGCCAGCTCACCAGGGACAGGGGCCTATGGCTACACCTTC. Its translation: CASSPGTGAYGYTF.

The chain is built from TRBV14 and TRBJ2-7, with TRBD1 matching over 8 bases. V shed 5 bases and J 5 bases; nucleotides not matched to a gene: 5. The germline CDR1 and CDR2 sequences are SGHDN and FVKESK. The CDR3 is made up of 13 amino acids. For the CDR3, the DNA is TGTGCCAGCAGCTTCCAGACAGGGGACGAGCAGTACTTC. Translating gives CASSFQTGDEQYF.

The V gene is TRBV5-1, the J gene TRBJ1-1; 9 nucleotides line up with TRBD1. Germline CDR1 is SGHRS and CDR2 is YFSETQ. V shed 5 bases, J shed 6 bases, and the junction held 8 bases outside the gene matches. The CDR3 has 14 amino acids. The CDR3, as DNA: TGCGCCAGCAGGTCCGGGACAGGGTCCGCTGAAGCTTTCTTT. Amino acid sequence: CASRSGTGSAEAFF.

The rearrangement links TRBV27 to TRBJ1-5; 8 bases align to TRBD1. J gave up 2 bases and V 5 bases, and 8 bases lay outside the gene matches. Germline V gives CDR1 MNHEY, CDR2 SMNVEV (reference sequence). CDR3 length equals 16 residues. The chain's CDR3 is CASSPRTGIGNQPQHF. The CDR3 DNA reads TGTGCCAGCAGTCCTAGGACAGGGATTGGCAATCAGCCCCAGCATTTT.

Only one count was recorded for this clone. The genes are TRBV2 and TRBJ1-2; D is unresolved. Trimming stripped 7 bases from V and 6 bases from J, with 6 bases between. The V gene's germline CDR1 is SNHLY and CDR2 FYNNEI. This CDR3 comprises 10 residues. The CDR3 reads CASTGDGYTF. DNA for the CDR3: TGTGCCAGCACCGGGGATGGCTACACCTTC.

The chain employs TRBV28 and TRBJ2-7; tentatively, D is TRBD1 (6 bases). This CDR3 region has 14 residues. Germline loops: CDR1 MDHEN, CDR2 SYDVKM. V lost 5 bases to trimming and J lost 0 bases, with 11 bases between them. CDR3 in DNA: TGTGCCAGCAGTCCTGGACAGCGCTCCTACGAGCAGTACTTC. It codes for CASSPGQRSYEQYF.

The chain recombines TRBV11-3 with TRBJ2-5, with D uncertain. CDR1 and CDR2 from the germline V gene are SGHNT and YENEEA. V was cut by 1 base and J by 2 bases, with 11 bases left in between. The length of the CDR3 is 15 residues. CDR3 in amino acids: CASSLVITEQETQYF. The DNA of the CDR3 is TGTGCCAGCAGCTTAGTCATCACAGAACAAGAGACCCAGTACTTC.